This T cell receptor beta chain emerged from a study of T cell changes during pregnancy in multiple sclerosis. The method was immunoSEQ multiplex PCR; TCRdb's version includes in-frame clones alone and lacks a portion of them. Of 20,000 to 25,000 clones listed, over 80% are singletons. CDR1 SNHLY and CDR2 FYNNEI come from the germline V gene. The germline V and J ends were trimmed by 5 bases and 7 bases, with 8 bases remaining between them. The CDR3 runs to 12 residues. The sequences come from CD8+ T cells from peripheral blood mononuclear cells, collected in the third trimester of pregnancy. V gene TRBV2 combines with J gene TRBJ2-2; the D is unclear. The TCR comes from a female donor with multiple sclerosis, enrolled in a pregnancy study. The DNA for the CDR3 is TGTGCCAGCAGTCAGACTCTCGGGGAGCTGTTTTTT. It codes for CASSQTLGELFF.